The 21 T cell receptor beta chains presented below share a single source sample, sequenced in a study of CD8+ T cells in alopecia areata. Sequencing templates came from extracted RNA that was reverse transcribed into cDNA. The method was immunoSEQ multiplex PCR; TCRdb's version includes in-frame clones alone and lacks a portion of them. The sample lists roughly 260,000 clones, none appearing once, the ten largest making up more than 0.95%. Cell sorting was performed on pooled cutaneous lymph node cells with CD4, CD8alpha, NKG2D, NKG2ACE and other markers. Sequencing was done on a sample of CD4+ T cells sorted from a lymph node. Every receptor here comes from a C3H/HeJ mouse with alopecia areata. This strain has MHC haplotype H2-k.

Concerning this clone itself: Mouse gene names and germline throughout. The observed sequence ends 4 residues before the CDR3 terminus, with the missing tail filled in from the germline J gene. This sequence joins TRBV13-1 and TRBJ1-1, with a weak D call TRBD1 (6 bases). The CDR3 sequence is 13 residues long. V lost 5 bases and J 2 bases, leaving 10 bases between the germline ends. The germline gives CDR1 NSHNY, CDR2 SYGAGN. The CDR3 DNA, read in part, is TGTGCCAGCAGCCGGGACATTAACACA. Translated: CASSRDINT. The whole CDR3 sequence is CASSRDINTEVFF.

On this clone itself: Mouse germline and gene names are used. The read stops 4 residues short of the end of the CDR3; the missing end is completed from the germline J gene. This chain links TRBV31 with TRBJ2-2; possibly TRBD1 for D (6 bases). CDR3 length: 16 amino acids. V was trimmed by 1 base and J by 1 base, leaving 13 bases between them. Germline CDR1 is GKSSPN and CDR2 is SITVG. CDR3 residues: CAWSHNPGQNTGQLYF. The CDR3 DNA, read in part, is TGTGCCTGGAGTCACAATCCGGGACAAAACACCGGG.

This clone has only a few counts. Genes and germline come from the mouse. The read ends 4 residues shy of where the CDR3 ends; the end is completed using the germline J gene. The chain has TRBV13-3 and TRBJ2-1; 14 bases match TRBD2. The CDR3 extends over 15 amino acids. V was pared by 5 bases and J by 3 bases, with 1 base of the junction left unmatched. Germline V lookup: CDR1 NNHDY, CDR2 SYVADS. CDR3 protein: CASRGLGGPYAEQFF. The part of the CDR3 DNA that was read is TGTGCCAGCAGGGGACTGGGGGGGCCCTATGCT.

This clone was counted between two and nine times. Gene names follow the mouse nomenclature. The sequenced fragment ends 4 residues before the CDR3 boundary, so the rest is inferred from the germline J gene. This rearrangement joins TRBV13-2 to TRBJ1-2; a weak D match, TRBD1 (5 bases). This CDR3 has 14 residues. Germline CDR1 NNHNN, CDR2 SYGAGS (reference sequence). CDR3: CASGDPGKGSDYTF. Partial CDR3 DNA: TGTGCCAGCGGTGATCCGGGGAAGGGGTCC.

There are a few counts of this clone. All gene names here are mouse names. The read gets to within 4 residues of the CDR3 end, and the germline J gene fills in the rest. The rearrangement joins TRBV13-3 to TRBJ2-1; D gene uncertain. Trimming removed 4 bases at V and 0 bases at J, with 11 bases between. Germline CDR1 reads NNHDY; CDR2 reads SYVADS. The CDR3 extends over 15 amino acids. The covered CDR3 bases are TGTGCCAGCAGTCTGAACCCTTCTAACTATGCT. Its protein product is CASSLNPSNYA. The whole CDR3 region reads CASSLNPSNYAEQFF.

This clone was observed at least ten times. These gene names are mouse names. The read terminates 4 residues ahead of where the CDR3 ends, so the germline J gene completes it. Other DNA sequences in the same sample also yield this CDR3. The chain has TRBV5 and TRBJ1-2; 9 nucleotides match TRBD1. CDR3 length equals 14 residues. V shed 3 bases and J 1 base; nucleotides not matched to a gene: 0. In germline, CDR1 is LGHNA, CDR2 YNLKQL (reference sequence). The CDR3 is CASSQGQGNSDYTF. Incomplete CDR3 DNA: TGTGCCAGCAGCCAGGGACAGGGAAACTCC.

A few counts support this clone. Gene and germline names: mouse. The observed sequence ends 4 residues before the CDR3 terminus, with the missing tail filled in from the germline J gene. This chain links TRBV13-2 with TRBJ2-2; 7 nucleotides agree with TRBD1. Trimming removed 5 bases from V and 2 bases from J; junction bases left unmatched: 3. Germline lookup yields CDR1 NNHNN and CDR2 SYGAGS (reference sequence). The length of the CDR3 is 14 residues. This chain's CDR3 is CASGLTGNTGQLYF. The CDR3 bases that were read are TGTGCCAGCGGCCTGACAGGGAACACCGGG.

This clone appeared a few times. Each gene name is a mouse one. The observed sequence ends 4 residues before the CDR3 terminus, with the missing tail filled in from the germline J gene. The rearrangement links TRBV17 to TRBJ2-7; TRBD2 aligns across 10 bases. The CDR3 loop spans 16 amino acids. The junction had 3 bases not matched to a gene; V was cut back by 1 base and J by 0 bases. The germline V gene has CDR1 MNHDT and CDR2 YYDKIL. The sequenced CDR3 bases are TGTGCTAGCAGTAGAGTCCTGGGGGGGCGCTCCTAT. This sequence encodes CASSRVLGGRSY. The whole CDR3 sequence reads CASSRVLGGRSYEQYF.

Of note for this clone: Mouse gene names apply. The DNA ends 4 residues before the CDR3 does, and the rest of the CDR3 is filled in from the germline J gene. The chain couples TRBV1 to TRBJ1-1; D is possibly TRBD1 (5 bases). Germline V gene lookup returns CDR1 NSQYPW and CDR2 LRSPGD (reference sequence). This CDR3 has 12 residues. Incomplete CDR3 DNA: TGCACCTGCAGTGCAGACACAGGA. Translated, it gives CTCSADTG. The full CDR3 protein is CTCSADTGEVFF.

This clone was observed a handful of times. Any gene name here is a mouse gene name. The read comes to an end 4 residues before the CDR3 does, leaving the germline J gene to fill in the end. The chain joins TRBV1 to TRBJ2-3; 8 nucleotides align to TRBD2. Germline CDR1 NSQYPW, CDR2 LRSPGD (reference sequence). Trimming took 1 base from V and 0 from J; bases not matched to a gene: 6. CDR3 length: 17 amino acids. The CDR3 reads CTCSAGLPGGSAETLYF. Partial CDR3 DNA: TGCACCTGCAGTGCAGGGCTCCCTGGGGGGAGTGCAGAA.

As to this clone: The listed genes are named as in mouse. Coverage ceases 4 residues before the CDR3 finishes, and the germline J gene fills in the end. The chain carries TRBV13-2 and TRBJ2-7; 8 bases fit TRBD2. The CDR3 covers 14 residues. Unmatched junction bases numbered 3, after V lost 2 bases and J lost 2 bases. Germline CDR1 reads NNHNN; CDR2 reads SYGAGS (reference sequence). The CDR3 sequence is CASGEWGGAYEQYF. The part of the CDR3 DNA that was read is TGTGCCAGCGGTGAGTGGGGGGGGGCCTAT.

Points on this clone: All gene names here are mouse names. Distinct nucleotide sequences in the sample also encode this CDR3. CDR3 sequence: CASRQGANTGQLYF. CDR3 bases read: TGTGCCAGCAGACAGGGGGCTAACACCGGG. The chain carries TRBV14 and TRBJ2-2; TRBD1 matches at 9 bases. The read gets to within 4 residues of the CDR3 end, and the germline J gene fills in the rest. Germline loops: CDR1 SGHDT, CDR2 FRDEAV. V dropped 5 bases and J dropped 2; count of bases not matched to a gene: 1. The CDR3 loop spans 14 amino acids.

Regarding this clone: All gene names here are mouse names. The DNA ends 4 residues before the CDR3 does, and the rest of the CDR3 is filled in from the germline J gene. This chain connects TRBV31 to TRBJ1-2, with 9 bases fitting TRBD1. With V trimmed by 5 bases and J by 0 bases, 1 base remained unmatched. Germline V gene data show CDR1 as GKSSPN and CDR2 as SITVG. This CDR3 is 13 amino acids long. The chain's CDR3 is CAWGDRANSDYTF. The CDR3 DNA, read in part, is TGTGCCTGGGGGGACAGGGCAAACTCC.

As for this clone: The gene names here belong to mouse. The missing CDR3 end, 4 residues past where the read stops, is filled in from the germline J gene. The rearrangement uses TRBV12-1 and TRBJ2-7; 10 nucleotides agree with TRBD2. The CDR3 has 14 amino acids. V was clipped by 3 bases and J by 2 bases; unmatched bases: 3. Germline V gene sequence: CDR1 SGHSN, CDR2 HYEKVE. CDR3 protein: CASSVTGGPYEQYF. The sequenced part of the CDR3 DNA is TGTGCCAGCTCTGTGACTGGGGGGCCCTAT. Full variable domain (rest looked up from reference TRBV12-1 and TRBJ2-7): DSGVVQSPRHIIKEKGGRSVLTCIPISGHSNVVWYQQTLGKELKFLIQHYEKVERDKGFLPSRFSVQQFDDYHSEMNMSALELEDSAMYFCASSVTGGPYEQYFGPGTRLTVL.

A few counts support this clone. Gene names are the mouse ones. Read coverage stops 4 residues before the CDR3 terminus; the germline J gene supplies the remainder. V and J are TRBV13-2 and TRBJ2-1; D unclear. CDR1 and CDR2 (germline): NNHNN, SYGAGS (reference sequence). The V end was cut by 0 bases, the J end by 0 bases, with 7 bases between. The CDR3 sequence is 15 residues long. The covered CDR3 bases are TGTGCCAGCGGTGATGCAGAGTATAACTATGCT. Translation: CASGDAEYNYA. The entire CDR3 sequence reads CASGDAEYNYAEQFF.

Only a few counts were recorded for this clone. Gene names and germline match the mouse. The read falls 4 residues short of the CDR3 end, and the missing part is taken from the germline J gene. The J gene is TRBJ2-7, the V gene TRBV13-1; 10 positions agree with TRBD2. The germline CDR1 and CDR2 sequences are NSHNY and SYGAGN. The CDR3 is made up of 14 amino acids. The sequenced part of the CDR3 DNA is TGTGCCAGCAGTGGGGGGACTGGGGAGTAT. Protein product: CASSGGTGEY. The entire CDR3 sequence reads CASSGGTGEYEQYF.

About this clone: Gene names refer to mouse genes. The CDR3 region is CAWSHLTRNSDYTF. The part of the CDR3 DNA that was read is TGTGCCTGGAGTCATCTCACAAGAAACTCC. V and J are TRBV31 and TRBJ1-2; D is undetermined. The read ends 4 residues before the CDR3 terminus; that terminus is restored from the germline J gene. V lost 1 base, J lost 1 base, and 10 bases lay in between. Germline CDR1 is GKSSPN and CDR2 is SITVG. The CDR3 extends over 14 amino acids.

This clone came up a few times. The gene names given are mouse names. The CDR3 goes on 4 residues after the read ends, and that part is filled in from the germline J gene. The chain combines TRBV13-1 with TRBJ1-1; TRBD1 matches 8 bases. The germline V gene encodes CDR1 NSHNY and CDR2 SYGAGN. The CDR3 has 14 residues. V was pared by 2 bases and J by 3 bases, with 3 bases of the junction left unmatched. The sequenced CDR3 bases are TGTGCCAGCAGTGAAGGCAGGGGGCACACA. Translating gives CASSEGRGHT. The whole CDR3 protein reads CASSEGRGHTEVFF.

This clone showed up just a few times. Gene and germline names: mouse. With the read ending 4 residues before the CDR3 end, the germline J gene is used to fill in that end. Other nucleotide sequences from this sample produce the same CDR3. The chain has TRBV5 and TRBJ2-7, with 10 bases that match TRBD1. CDR1 is LGHNA and CDR2 is YNLKQL in the germline V gene (reference sequence). The CDR3 has 15 residues. Here the CDR3 reads CASSQDRTGGYEQYF. Partial CDR3 DNA: TGTGCCAGCAGCCAAGATCGGACAGGGGGGTAT.

With regard to this clone: Gene names denote mouse genes. From the germline J gene comes the end of the CDR3, since the read stops 4 residues before it. Other DNA sequences in the same sample also yield this CDR3. The V call is TRBV13-1, the J call TRBJ1-2; 7 nucleotides match TRBD1. This CDR3 comprises 14 residues. Losses at the gene ends were 2 bases for V and 0 bases for J; bases not matched to a gene: 1. Germline V gene lookup returns CDR1 NSHNY and CDR2 SYGAGN. The CDR3 reads CASSEDRANSDYTF. The covered CDR3 bases are TGTGCCAGCAGTGAAGACAGGGCAAACTCC.

With regard to this clone: Gene names and germline refer to mouse. Read sequence stops 4 residues before the CDR3 end, and the germline J gene provides the missing end. This chain joins TRBV1 and TRBJ2-3, with D tentatively TRBD1 (5 bases). The ends were cut back, 6 bases at V and 3 bases at J, with 10 bases in the middle. The CDR3 has 13 residues. Germline V gene sequence: CDR1 NSQYPW, CDR2 LRSPGD (reference sequence). CDR3 residues: CTCSQGRAETLYF. The sequenced CDR3 bases are TGCACCTGCAGCCAGGGAAGGGCAGAA.